This T cell receptor beta chain was identified during a study of CD8 T cells in Susac syndrome (dated by TCRdb to 2018 to 2020). About the study as a whole: Of the Susac syndrome patients who were sequenced, roughly 6 had clinically active disease and 8 or 9 were in clinical remission. Clonality of the CD8+ T cell repertoire was compared between roughly 13 healthy donors, approximately 14 Susac syndrome patients and roughly 15 multiple sclerosis patients. Repertoire sequencing was used to test whether CD8+ T cell activation and differentiation in Susac syndrome was antigen driven. At blood withdrawal, Susac syndrome patients were either therapy-naive, taking corticosteroids (in some cases with IVIg as well), or taking IVIg alone.

On this clonotype itself: Its cognate antigen has yet to be identified. No much larger clone is present one base from it, and per-base qualities are unavailable.

Broader findings and caveats from the paper: Looking at Susac-specific public clones, the researchers identified over 15 in the total CD8+ repertoire and roughly 5 in the CD8+ TEMRA repertoire. The number of individuals in the TCR sequencing and HLA analysis was acknowledged as relatively small. CD8+ repertoires in Susac syndrome showed clonal expansion, which was highest in CD8+ TEMRA cells and was greater in clinically active patients than in remitting patients.

Peripheral blood CD8+ and CD4+ T cells from healthy donors, Susac syndrome patients and multiple sclerosis patients were profiled by high-throughput TCR beta sequencing. The Susac syndrome patients fulfilled recently defined diagnostic criteria for definite or probable disease. Bulk CD8+ and CD4+ T cells were purified by magnetic negative isolation, while CD8+ TEMRA cells were enriched using FACS. Blood was collected in EDTA tubes and processed within 24 hours, with PBMCs isolated through density gradient centrifugation. PBMCs intended for TCR sequencing were frozen in liquid nitrogen and were later thawed in a 37 degrees C water bath. Purity of sorted or isolated CD4+, CD8+ and CD8+ TEMRA cells was at least 90%. Spanning cysteine to phenylalanine, the CDR3 consists of 16 amino acids. Only CDR3 DNA is held: 48 bases, read in frame from base 1. Relative to germline, V is 7 bases shorter and J is 1 base shorter, with 19 bases between their ends. In the germline V gene, CDR1 corresponds to MGHRA and CDR2 to YSYEKL.

RNA was extracted using the RNeasy kit, and roughly 0.45 to 1 microgram was reverse transcribed with random hexamers. The immunoSEQ multiplex PCR assay, covering 54 Vbeta and 13 Jbeta segments, was used to amplify TCR beta CDR3 regions. PCR amplification bias was corrected by using a synthetic template baseline for primer optimization and computational correction. As for how the authors treated the data: Only productive sequences were kept, with reads annotated to V, D and J genes according to IMGT and analyzed in immunoSEQ Analyzer. To calculate clonality, Shannon entropy was normalized by log2 of the number of productive unique sequences and then subtracted from one. For each patient and control, public and private clones were evaluated within the 100 most prevalent clones. Clones were defined as Susac-specific when absent from the healthy and MS cohorts, from about 1,100 published viral clones and from other ImmuneACCESS disease sequences. The public sequencing data were trimmed at Q25 with fastp and processed into clonotypes with MiXCR by TCRdb, which kept only in-frame beta chains. Records with the same CDR3 protein are collapsed into one entry carrying the most frequent genes and DNA. The V and J calls come from TCRdb's annotation, not from the publication. The sample table lists roughly 150,000 distinct CDR3 sequences, 95% of them with a count of one. In total, the top ten clones hold around 0.2% of the sample.

The V and J genes are TRBV4-1 and TRBJ1-1; D gene: possibly TRBD1, on 6 matching bases. This TCR derives from a human donor with Susac syndrome. Sequencing input: CD8+ T cells from PBMCs. The CDR3 region reads CASNTPGAGPNTEAFF. At the DNA level, the sequence is TGCGCCAGCAACACTCCAGGGGCAGGGCCGAACACTGAAGCTTTCTTT.